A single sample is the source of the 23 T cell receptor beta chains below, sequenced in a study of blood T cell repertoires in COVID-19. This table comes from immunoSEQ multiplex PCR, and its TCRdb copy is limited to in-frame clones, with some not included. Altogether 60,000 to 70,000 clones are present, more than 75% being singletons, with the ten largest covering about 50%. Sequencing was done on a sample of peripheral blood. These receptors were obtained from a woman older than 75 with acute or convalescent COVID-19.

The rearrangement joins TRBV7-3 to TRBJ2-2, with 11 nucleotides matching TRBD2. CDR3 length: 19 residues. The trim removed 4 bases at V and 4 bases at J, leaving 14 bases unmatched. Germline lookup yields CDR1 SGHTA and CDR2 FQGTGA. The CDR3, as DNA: TGTGCCAGCAGCTCGACCCCGGGACTAGCGGCTCGGGGCACCGGGGAGCTGTTTTTT. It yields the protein CASSSTPGLAARGTGELFF.

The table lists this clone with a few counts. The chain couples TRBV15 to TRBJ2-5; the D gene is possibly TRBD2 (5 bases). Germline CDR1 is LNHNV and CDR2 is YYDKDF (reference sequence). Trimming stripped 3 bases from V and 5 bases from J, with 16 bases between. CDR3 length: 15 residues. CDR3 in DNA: TGTGCCACCAGCAGTTTACGAGAGGGCGGGGAGACCCAGTACTTC. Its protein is CATSSLREGGETQYF.

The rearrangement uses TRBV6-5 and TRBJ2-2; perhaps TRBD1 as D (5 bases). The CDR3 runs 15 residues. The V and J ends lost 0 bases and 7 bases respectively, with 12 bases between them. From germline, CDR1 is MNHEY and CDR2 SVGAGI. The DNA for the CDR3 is TGTGCCAGCAGTTACTCGAAGGGGTTCGGCGGGGAGCTGTTTTTT. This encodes CASSYSKGFGGELFF.

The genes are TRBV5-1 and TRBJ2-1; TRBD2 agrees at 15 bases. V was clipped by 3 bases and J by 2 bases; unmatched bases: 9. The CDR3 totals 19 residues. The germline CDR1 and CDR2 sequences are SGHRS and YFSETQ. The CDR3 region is CASSSAGTSGRSPYNEQFF. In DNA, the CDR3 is TGCGCCAGCAGCTCCGCCGGGACTAGCGGGAGGAGTCCCTACAATGAGCAGTTCTTC.

The CDR3 DNA follows: TGTGCCAGCAGCTTAAGTGGGGGTGGCAGGGGCCATACCTACAATGAGCAGTTCTTC. This codes for CASSLSGGGRGHTYNEQFF. The chain is built from TRBV7-3 and TRBJ2-1, with D maybe TRBD1 (6 bases). The CDR3 sequence is 19 residues long. CDR1 and CDR2 (germline): SGHTA, FQGTGA. Trimming took 1 base from V and 2 from J, leaving 21 bases between them.

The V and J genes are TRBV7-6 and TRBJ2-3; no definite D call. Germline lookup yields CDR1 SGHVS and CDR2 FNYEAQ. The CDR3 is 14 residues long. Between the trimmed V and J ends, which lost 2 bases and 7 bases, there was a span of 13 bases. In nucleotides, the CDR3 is TGTGCCAGCAGCTTAAAAAGTAACGGTCATACGCAGTATTTT. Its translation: CASSLKSNGHTQYF.

CDR3 coding DNA: TGTGCCAGTACCCTCAAACAGTCGTACAATCAGCCCCAGCATTTT. It encodes CASTLKQSYNQPQHF. This chain joins TRBV19 and TRBJ1-5; D gene ambiguous. V lost 7 bases to trimming and J lost 3 bases, with 16 bases between them. Per the germline V gene, CDR1 is LNHDA and CDR2 is SQIVND (reference sequence). The length of the CDR3 is 15 residues.

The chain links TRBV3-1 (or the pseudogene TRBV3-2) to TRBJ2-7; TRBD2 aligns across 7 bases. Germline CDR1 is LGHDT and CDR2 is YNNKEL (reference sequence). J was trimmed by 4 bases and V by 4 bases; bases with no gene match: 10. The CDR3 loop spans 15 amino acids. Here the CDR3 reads CASSPDWAGVYEQYF. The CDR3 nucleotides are TGTGCCAGCAGCCCTGACTGGGCGGGAGTGTACGAGCAGTACTTC.

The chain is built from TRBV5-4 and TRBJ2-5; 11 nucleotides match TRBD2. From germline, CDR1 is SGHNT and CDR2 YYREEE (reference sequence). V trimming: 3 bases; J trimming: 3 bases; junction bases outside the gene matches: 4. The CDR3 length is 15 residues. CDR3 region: CASSWGLAAKETQYF. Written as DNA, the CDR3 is TGTGCCAGCAGCTGGGGACTAGCGGCGAAAGAGACCCAGTACTTC.

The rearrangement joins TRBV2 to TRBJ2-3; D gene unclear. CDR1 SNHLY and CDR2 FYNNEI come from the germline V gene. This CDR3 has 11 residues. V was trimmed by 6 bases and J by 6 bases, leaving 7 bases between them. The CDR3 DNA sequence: TGTGCCAGCAGAGCCGTGGATACGCAGTATTTT. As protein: CASRAVDTQYF.

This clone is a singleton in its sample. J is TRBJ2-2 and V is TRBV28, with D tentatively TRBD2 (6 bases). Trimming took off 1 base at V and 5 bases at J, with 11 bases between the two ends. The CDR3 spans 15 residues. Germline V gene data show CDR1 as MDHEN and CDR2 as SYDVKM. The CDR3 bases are TGTGCCAGCAGTTTATTACAGCGGGCAACCGGGGAGCTGTTTTTT. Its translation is CASSLLQRATGELFF.

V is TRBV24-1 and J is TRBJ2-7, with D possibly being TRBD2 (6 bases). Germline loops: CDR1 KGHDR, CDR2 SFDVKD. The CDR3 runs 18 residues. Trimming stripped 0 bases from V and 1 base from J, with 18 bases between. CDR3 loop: CATSDLGPGVAFSYEQYF. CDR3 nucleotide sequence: TGTGCCACCAGTGATTTGGGGCCGGGGGTAGCCTTTTCCTACGAGCAGTACTTC.

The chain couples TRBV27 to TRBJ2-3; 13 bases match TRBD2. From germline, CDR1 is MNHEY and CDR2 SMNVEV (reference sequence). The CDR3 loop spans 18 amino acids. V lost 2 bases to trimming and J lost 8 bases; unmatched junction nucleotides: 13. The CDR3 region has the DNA TGTGCCAGCAGTTTAGGTATTCAGGGACTAGCGGGACCAGTTACGCAGTATTTT. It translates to CASSLGIQGLAGPVTQYF.

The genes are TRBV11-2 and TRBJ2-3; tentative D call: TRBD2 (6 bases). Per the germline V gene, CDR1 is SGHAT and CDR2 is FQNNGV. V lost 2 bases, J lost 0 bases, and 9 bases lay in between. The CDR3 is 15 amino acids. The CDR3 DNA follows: TGTGCCAGCAGCTTATTTAGCGGTAGCACAGATACGCAGTATTTT. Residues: CASSLFSGSTDTQYF.

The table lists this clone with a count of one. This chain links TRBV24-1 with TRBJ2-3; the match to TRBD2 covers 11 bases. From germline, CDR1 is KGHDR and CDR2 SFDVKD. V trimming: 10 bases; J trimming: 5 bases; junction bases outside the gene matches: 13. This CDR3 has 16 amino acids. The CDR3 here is CATPQGVAGGIDTQYF. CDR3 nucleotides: TGTGCCACTCCTCAGGGGGTAGCGGGAGGGATAGATACGCAGTATTTT.

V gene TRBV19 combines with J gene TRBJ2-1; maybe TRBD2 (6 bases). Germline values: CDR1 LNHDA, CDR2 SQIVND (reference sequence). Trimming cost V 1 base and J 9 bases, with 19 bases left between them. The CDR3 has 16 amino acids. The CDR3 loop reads CASSIAPTTSLGEQFF. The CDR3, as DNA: TGTGCCAGTAGTATAGCTCCGACAACTAGCCTCGGTGAGCAGTTCTTC.

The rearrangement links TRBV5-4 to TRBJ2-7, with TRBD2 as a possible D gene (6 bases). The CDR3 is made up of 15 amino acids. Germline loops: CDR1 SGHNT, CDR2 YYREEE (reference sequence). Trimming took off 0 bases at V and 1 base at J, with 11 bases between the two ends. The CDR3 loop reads CASSLGGAISYEQYF. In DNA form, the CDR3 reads TGTGCCAGCAGCTTGGGCGGGGCGATATCCTACGAGCAGTACTTC.

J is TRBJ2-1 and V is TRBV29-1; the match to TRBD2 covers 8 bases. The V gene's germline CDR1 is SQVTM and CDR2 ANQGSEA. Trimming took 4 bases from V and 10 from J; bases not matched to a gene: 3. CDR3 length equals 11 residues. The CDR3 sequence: CSVGSGNEQFF. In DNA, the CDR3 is TGCAGCGTTGGTAGCGGGAACGAGCAGTTCTTC.

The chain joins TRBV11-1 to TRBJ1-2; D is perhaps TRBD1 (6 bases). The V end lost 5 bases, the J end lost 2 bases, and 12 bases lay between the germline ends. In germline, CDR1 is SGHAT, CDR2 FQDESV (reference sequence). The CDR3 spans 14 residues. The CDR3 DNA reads TGTGCCAGCAGCCGCTGGGGACAAAACTATGGCTACACCTTC. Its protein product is CASSRWGQNYGYTF.

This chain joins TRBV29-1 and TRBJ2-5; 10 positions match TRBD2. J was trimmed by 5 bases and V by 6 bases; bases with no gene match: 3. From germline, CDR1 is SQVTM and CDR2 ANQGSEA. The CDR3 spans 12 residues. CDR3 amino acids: CSVSTSGETQYF. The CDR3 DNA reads TGCAGCGTATCGACTAGCGGGGAGACCCAGTACTTC.

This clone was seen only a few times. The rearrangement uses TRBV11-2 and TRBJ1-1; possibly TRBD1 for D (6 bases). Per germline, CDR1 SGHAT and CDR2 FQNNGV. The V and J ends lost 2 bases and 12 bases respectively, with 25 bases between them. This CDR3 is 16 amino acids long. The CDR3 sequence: CASSLSGGPIRVGTFF. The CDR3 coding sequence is TGTGCCAGCAGCTTAAGCGGGGGGCCCATTAGGGTGGGAACTTTCTTT.

The CDR3 sequence: CASLQGLGDIQYF. The DNA for the CDR3 is TGTGCCAGTTTACAGGGCCTCGGAGACATTCAGTACTTC. The chain carries TRBV6-5 and TRBJ2-4; TRBD1 is a possible D gene (6 bases). V shed 9 bases and J shed 8 bases, with 17 bases lying between them. Germline CDR1 MNHEY, CDR2 SVGAGI. CDR3 size: 13 residues.

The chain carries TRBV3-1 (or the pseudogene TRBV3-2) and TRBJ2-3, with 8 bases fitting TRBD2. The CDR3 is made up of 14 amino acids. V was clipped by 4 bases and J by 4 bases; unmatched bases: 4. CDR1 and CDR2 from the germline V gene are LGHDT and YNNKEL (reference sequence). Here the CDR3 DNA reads TGTGCCAGCAGCCTCTGGACTAGCCCAGATACGCAGTATTTT. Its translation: CASSLWTSPDTQYF.